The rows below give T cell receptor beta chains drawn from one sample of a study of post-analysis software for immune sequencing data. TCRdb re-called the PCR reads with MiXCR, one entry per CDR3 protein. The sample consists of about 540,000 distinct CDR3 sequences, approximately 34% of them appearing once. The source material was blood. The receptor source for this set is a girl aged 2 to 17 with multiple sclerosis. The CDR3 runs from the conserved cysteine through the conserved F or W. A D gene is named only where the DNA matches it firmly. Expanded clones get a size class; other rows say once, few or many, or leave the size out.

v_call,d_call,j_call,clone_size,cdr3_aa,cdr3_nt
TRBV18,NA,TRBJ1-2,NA,CASSPSRHPTNYGYTF,TGTGCCAGCTCACCATCCAGGCACCCAACTAACTATGGCTACACCTTC
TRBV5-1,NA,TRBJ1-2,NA,CASSTGSNYGYTF,TGCGCCAGCAGCACAGGGTCTAACTATGGCTACACCTTC
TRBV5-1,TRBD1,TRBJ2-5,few,CASSSGGSETQYF,TGCGCCAGCAGCTCAGGGGGATCAGAGACCCAGTACTTC
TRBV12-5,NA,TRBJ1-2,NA,CASGLFLPDTF,TGTGCTAGTGGTTTGTTTCTGCCGGACACCTTC
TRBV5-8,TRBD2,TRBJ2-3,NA,CASSLGAGHSTDTQYF,TGTGCCAGCAGCTTGGGAGCGGGGCATAGCACAGATACGCAGTATTTT
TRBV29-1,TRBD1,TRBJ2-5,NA,CSVGSGRGKTQYF,TGCAGCGTAGGGAGTGGCAGGGGGAAGACCCAGTACTTC
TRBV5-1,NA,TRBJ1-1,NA,CASSLISGRGNTEAFF,TGCGCCAGCAGCTTGATATCAGGTCGAGGGAACACTGAAGCTTTCTTT
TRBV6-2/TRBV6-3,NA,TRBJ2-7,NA,CASIQWGKAYEQYF,TGTGCCAGCATTCAATGGGGGAAGGCCTACGAGCAGTACTTC
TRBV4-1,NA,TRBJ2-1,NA,CASSQVRTSNTEQFF,TGCGCCAGCAGCCAAGTTCGGACTTCGAACACTGAGCAGTTCTTC
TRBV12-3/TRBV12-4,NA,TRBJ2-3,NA,CASSRQVADTQYF,TGTGCCAGCAGTAGACAGGTCGCAGATACGCAGTATTTT
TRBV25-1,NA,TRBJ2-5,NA,CASSEYLGYQETQYF,TGTGCCAGCAGTGAATATCTAGGTTACCAAGAGACCCAGTACTTC
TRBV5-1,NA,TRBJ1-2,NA,CASSLEGDGGYTF,TGCGCCAGCAGCTTGGAGGGGGATGGTGGCTACACCTTC
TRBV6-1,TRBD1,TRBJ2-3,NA,CASSERGQMDTQYF,TGTGCCAGCAGTGAAAGGGGACAGATGGATACGCAGTATTTT
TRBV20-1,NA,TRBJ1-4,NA,CSARDPWGAVEKLFF,TGCAGTGCTAGAGATCCATGGGGGGCTGTCGAAAAACTGTTTTTT
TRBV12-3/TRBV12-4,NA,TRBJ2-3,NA,CASRFRREDTQYF,TGTGCCAGCAGGTTTCGCAGGGAAGATACGCAGTATTTT
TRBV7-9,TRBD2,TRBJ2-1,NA,CASSPPGLAVAAEQFF,TGTGCCAGCAGCCCCCCGGGACTAGCTGTAGCAGCGGAGCAGTTCTTC
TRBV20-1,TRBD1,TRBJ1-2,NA,CSAGTGARHGYTF,TGCAGTGCAGGGACAGGGGCAAGGCATGGCTACACCTTC
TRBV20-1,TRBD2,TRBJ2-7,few,CSASVAPGLADPPTIEQYF,TGTAGTGCTAGCGTTGCTCCGGGACTAGCGGACCCCCCTACTATCGAGCAGTACTTC
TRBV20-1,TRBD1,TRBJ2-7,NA,CSAFRDSSYEQYF,TGCAGTGCCTTCAGGGACAGCTCCTACGAGCAGTACTTC
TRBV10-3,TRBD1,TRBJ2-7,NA,CAISDRDRVYEQYF,TGTGCCATCAGTGACCGGGACAGGGTGTACGAGCAGTACTTC
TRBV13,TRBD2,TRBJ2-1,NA,CAGSPGLAGGIEQFF,TGTGCCGGCAGCCCCGGACTAGCGGGGGGGATTGAGCAGTTCTTC
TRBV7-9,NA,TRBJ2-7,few,CASSLRTVSYEQYF,TGTGCCAGCAGCTTACGGACGGTCTCCTACGAGCAGTACTTC
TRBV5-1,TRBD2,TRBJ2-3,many,CASSSRSAGVRTDTQYF,TGCGCCAGCAGCTCGCGCTCAGCGGGGGTTCGCACAGATACGCAGTATTTT
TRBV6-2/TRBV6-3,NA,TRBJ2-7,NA,CATANAGATYEQYF,TGTGCCACCGCAAACGCGGGGGCCACCTACGAGCAGTACTTC
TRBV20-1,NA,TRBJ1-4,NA,CSARSGSNEKLFF,TGCAGTGCTAGAAGCGGAAGTAATGAAAAACTGTTTTTT
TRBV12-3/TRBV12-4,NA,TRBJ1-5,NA,CASGPSRGNQPQHF,TGTGCCAGCGGACCCTCGAGGGGCAATCAGCCCCAGCATTTT
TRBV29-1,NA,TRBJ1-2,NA,CSVDLASEDGYTF,TGCAGCGTTGATCTCGCCTCTGAGGACGGCTACACCTTC
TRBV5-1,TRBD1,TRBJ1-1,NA,CASTGQGRTEAFF,TGCGCCAGCACCGGACAGGGGAGAACTGAAGCTTTCTTT
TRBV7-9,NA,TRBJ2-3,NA,CASSFEESTDTQYF,TGTGCCAGCAGCTTCGAGGAGAGCACAGATACGCAGTATTTT
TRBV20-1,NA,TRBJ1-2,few,CSATTRTESYGYTF,TGCAGTGCTACGACCCGGACAGAGAGCTATGGCTACACCTTC
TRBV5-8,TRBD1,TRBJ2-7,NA,CASSSPPGQEPSYEQYF,TGTGCCAGCAGCTCCCCCCCGGGACAGGAACCCTCCTACGAGCAGTACTTC
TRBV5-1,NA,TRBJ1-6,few,CASSPMVSGAGSPLHF,TGCGCCAGCAGCCCCATGGTCTCAGGGGCCGGCTCACCCCTCCACTTT
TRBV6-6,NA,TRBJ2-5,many,CASSRTVETQYF,TGTGCCAGCAGCCGGACTGTGGAGACCCAGTACTTC
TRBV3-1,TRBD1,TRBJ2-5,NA,CASSQMDRGDQETQYF,TGTGCCAGCAGCCAAATGGACAGGGGGGACCAAGAGACCCAGTACTTC
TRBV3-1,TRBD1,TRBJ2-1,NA,CASSQYLPGQGAGEQFF,TGTGCCAGCAGCCAGTACCTCCCCGGACAGGGGGCTGGTGAGCAGTTCTTC
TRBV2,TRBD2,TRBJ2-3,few,CASRNRPPLAGVRTDTQYF,TGTGCCAGCAGAAACCGTCCCCCTCTAGCGGGGGTTCGGACAGATACGCAGTATTTT
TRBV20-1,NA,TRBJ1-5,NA,CSAIPGEGSNQPQHF,TGCAGTGCTATACCAGGGGAGGGTAGCAATCAGCCCCAGCATTTT